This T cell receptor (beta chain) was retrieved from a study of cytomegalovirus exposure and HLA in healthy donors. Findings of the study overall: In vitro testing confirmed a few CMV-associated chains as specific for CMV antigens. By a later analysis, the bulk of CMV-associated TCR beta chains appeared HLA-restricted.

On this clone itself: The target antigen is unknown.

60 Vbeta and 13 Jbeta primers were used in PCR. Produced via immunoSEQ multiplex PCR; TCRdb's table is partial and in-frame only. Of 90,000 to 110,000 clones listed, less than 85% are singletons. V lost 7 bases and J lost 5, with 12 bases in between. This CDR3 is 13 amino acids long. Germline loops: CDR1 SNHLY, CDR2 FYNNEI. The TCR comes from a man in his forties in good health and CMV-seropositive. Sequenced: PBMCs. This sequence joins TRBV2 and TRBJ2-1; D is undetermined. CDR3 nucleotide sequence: TGTGCCAGCATTCGTTCATTAGACAATGAGCAGTTCTTC. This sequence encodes CASIRSLDNEQFF.